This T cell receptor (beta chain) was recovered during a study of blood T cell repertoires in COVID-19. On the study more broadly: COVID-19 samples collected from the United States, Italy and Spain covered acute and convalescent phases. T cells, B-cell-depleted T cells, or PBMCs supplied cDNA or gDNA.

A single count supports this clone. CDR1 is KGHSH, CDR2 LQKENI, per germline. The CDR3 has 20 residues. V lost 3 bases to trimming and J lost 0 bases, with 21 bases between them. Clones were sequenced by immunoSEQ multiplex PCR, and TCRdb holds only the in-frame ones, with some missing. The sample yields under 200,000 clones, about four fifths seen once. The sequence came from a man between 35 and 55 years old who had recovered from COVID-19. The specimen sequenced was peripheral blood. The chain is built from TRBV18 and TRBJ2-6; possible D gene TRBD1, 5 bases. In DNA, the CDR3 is TGTGCCAGCTCACCGCCGGACATGAGACCATTTAGCTCTGGGGCCAACGTCCTGACTTTC. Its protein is CASSPPDMRPFSSGANVLTF.